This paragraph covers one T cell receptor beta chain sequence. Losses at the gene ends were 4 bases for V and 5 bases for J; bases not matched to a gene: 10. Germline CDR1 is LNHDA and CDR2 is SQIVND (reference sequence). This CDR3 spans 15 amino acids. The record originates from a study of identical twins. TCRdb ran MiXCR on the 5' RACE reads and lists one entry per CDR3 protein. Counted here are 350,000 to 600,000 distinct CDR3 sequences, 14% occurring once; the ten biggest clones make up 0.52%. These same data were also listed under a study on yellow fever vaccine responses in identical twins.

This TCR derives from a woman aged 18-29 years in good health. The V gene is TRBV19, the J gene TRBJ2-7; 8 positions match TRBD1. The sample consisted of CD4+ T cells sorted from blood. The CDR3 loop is CASSTGQGPSHEQYF. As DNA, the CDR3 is TGTGCCAGTAGTACTGGACAGGGTCCGTCCCACGAGCAGTACTTC.